The T cell receptor (beta chain) described here comes from a study of beta chain features in type 1 diabetes. Study results and caveats: The study found that naive, central memory and Treg TCRB repertoires appeared more similar in patients than in healthy donors.

CDR3 length equals 13 residues. Germline values: CDR1 SQVTM, CDR2 ANQGSEA. V was trimmed by 4 bases and J by 3 bases, leaving 12 bases between them. Expressed TCRB transcripts were sequenced, since all the RNA that had been isolated was reverse transcribed. The table came from immunoSEQ multiplex PCR; TCRdb's copy has only in-frame clones and leaves some out. The sample yields about 140,000 clones, about 7% seen once. For this clone: The target antigen is unknown.

It was via CD45RO/CCR7/CD25/CD127/CD95/CD27 that CD4+ naive, central memory, regulatory and stem cell-like memory cells were sorted. Sorted cells reached over 95% purity in every population. This sequence joins TRBV29-1 and TRBJ1-1, with a tentative D call TRBD1 (5 bases). The clonotype comes from a woman in her 30s in good health. The sequenced sample consisted of central memory CD4+ T cells from blood. CDR3 nucleotide sequence: TGCAGCGTTGTCGGGGGTGGGGACACTGAAGCTTTCTTT. Translated: CSVVGGGDTEAFF.